The 7 T cell receptor beta chains below come from one sample, sequenced in a study of T cells after yellow fever vaccination. TCRdb itself ran the 5' RACE reads through MiXCR, one entry per CDR3 protein. The sample carries approximately 69,000 distinct CDR3 sequences, approximately 5% recorded once. Sample: CD4+ T cells sorted from PBMCs, taken about 2 weeks after the first yellow fever vaccination. These receptors were collected from a man between 18 and 29 years old who received the YFV17D yellow fever vaccine.

This clonotype was seen many times. The rearrangement links TRBV5-4 to TRBJ1-5; weak D call: TRBD1 (5 bases). CDR1 is SGHNT, CDR2 YYREEE, per germline (reference sequence). Between the trimmed V and J ends, which lost 4 bases and 6 bases, there was a span of 17 bases. The CDR3 totals 15 residues. The chain's CDR3 is CASSAGPSGGQPQHF. In DNA, the CDR3 is TGTGCCAGCAGCGCGGGACCGTCTGGGGGTCAGCCCCAGCATTTT. The variable domain in full, with the rest retrieved from reference TRBV5-4 and TRBJ1-5, is ETGVTQSPTHLIKTRGQQVTLRCSSQSGHNTVSWYQQALGQGPQFIFQYYREEENGRGNFPPRFSGLQFPNYSSELNVNALELDDSALYLCASSAGPSGGQPQHFGDGTRLSIL.

This clonotype has only a few counts. The rearrangement joins TRBV7-7 to TRBJ2-1; D uncertain. The V gene's germline CDR1 is SSHAT and CDR2 FNYEAQ (reference sequence). Trimming pared 10 bases from V and 0 bases from J, leaving 13 bases between. This CDR3 spans 14 amino acids. The CDR3 here is CATRSVTSYNEQFF. The CDR3 region has the DNA TGTGCCACCCGTTCGGTGACCTCCTACAATGAGCAGTTCTTC.

This clonotype has at least ten counts. This chain joins TRBV6-6 and TRBJ1-1; D is ambiguous. Germline V CDR1 and CDR2: MNHNY, SVGAGI (reference sequence). Trimming left V 3 bases short and J 3 bases short, with 8 bases between. The CDR3 consists of 13 residues. The CDR3 nucleotides are TGTGCCAGCAGTTATGTGCCTGACACTGAAGCTTTCTTT. It yields the protein CASSYVPDTEAFF.

This clonotype showed up just a few times. V and J are TRBV20-1 and TRBJ1-2; no firm D call. The CDR3 contains 15 residues. V gave up 3 bases and J gave up 8 bases, with 22 bases separating them. CDR1 is DFQATT and CDR2 is SNEGSKA in the germline V gene (reference sequence). The CDR3 coding sequence is TGCAGTGCTAGTGGGAACGGCCTCTCAAGAGCCGGCTACACCTTC. Protein: CSASGNGLSRAGYTF.

This clonotype has just one count. The chain uses TRBV4-3 and TRBJ2-5; D gene ambiguous. The CDR3 totals 13 residues. Trimming cost V 1 base and J 4 bases, with 7 bases left between them. CDR1 is LGHNA, CDR2 YSLEER, per germline. The CDR3 DNA reads TGCGCCAGCAGCCAAGGGAAAACAGAGACCCAGTACTTC. Protein: CASSQGKTETQYF.

In its sample, this clonotype was seen many times. V and J are TRBV2 and TRBJ2-5, with a possible D match to TRBD1 (6 bases). V gave up 7 bases and J gave up 2 bases, with 14 bases separating them. Per the germline V gene, CDR1 is SNHLY and CDR2 is FYNNEI. The CDR3 sequence is 14 residues long. The CDR3 coding sequence is TGTGCCAGCAACTCTTACAGGGCTCAAGAGACCCAGTACTTC. Translating gives CASNSYRAQETQYF.

This clonotype was observed many times. The V call is TRBV14, the J call TRBJ2-3, with 12 bases identical to TRBD2. Germline V lookup: CDR1 SGHDN, CDR2 FVKESK. The CDR3 length is 15 residues. J lost 7 bases, V lost 4 bases, and 6 bases had no gene match. The CDR3 is CASSPVGLAGNTQYF. CDR3 DNA sequence: TGTGCCAGCAGCCCAGTCGGACTAGCGGGAAATACGCAGTATTTT. Full variable domain (rest looked up from reference TRBV14 and TRBJ2-3): EAGVTQFPSHSVIEKGQTVTLRCDPISGHDNLYWYRRVMGKEIKFLLHFVKESKQDESGMPNNRFLAERTGGTYSTLKVQPAELEDSGVYFCASSPVGLAGNTQYFGPGTRLTVL.